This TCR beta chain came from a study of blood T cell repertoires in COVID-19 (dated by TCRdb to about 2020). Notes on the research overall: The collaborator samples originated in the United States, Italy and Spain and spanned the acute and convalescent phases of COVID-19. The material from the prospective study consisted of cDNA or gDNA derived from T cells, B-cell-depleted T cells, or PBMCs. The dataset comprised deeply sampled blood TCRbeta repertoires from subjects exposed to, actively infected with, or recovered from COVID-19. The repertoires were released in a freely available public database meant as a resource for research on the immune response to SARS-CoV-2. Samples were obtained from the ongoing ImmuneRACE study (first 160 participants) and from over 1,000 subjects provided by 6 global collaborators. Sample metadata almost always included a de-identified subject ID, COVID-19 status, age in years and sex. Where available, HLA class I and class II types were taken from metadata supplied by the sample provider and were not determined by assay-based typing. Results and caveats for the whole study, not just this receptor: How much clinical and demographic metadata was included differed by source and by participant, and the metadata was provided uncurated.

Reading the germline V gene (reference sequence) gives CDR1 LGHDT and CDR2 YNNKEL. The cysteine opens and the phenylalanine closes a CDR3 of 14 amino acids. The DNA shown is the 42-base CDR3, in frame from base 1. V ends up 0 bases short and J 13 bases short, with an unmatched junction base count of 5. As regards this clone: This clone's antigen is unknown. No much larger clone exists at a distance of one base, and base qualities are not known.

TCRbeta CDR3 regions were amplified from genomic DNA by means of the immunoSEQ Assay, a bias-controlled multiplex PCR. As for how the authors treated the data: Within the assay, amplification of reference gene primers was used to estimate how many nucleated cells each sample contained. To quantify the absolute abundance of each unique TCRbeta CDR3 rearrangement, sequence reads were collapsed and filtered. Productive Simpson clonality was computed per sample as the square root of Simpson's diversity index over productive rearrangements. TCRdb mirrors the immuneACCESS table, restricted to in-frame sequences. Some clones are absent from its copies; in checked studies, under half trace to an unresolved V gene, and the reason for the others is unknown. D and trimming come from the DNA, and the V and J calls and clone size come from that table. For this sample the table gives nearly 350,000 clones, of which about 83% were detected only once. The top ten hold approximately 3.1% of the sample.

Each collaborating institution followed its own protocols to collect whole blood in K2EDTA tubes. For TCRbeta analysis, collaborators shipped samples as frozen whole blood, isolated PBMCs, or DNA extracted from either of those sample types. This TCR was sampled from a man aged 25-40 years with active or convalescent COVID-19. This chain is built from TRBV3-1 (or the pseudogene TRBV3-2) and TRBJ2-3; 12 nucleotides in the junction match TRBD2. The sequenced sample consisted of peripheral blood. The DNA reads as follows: TGTGCCAGCAGCCAAGAACTAGCGGGGGGCCGGGAGTATTTT. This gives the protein CASSQELAGGREYF.